Listed here is a single T cell receptor beta chain. As processed by the authors: Amplification with reference gene primers provided the estimates of nucleated cell counts. This table comes from immunoSEQ multiplex PCR, and its TCRdb copy is limited to in-frame clones, with some not included. V and J calls and clone size follow that table, whereas D and trimming were derived from the DNA. The profile covers 290,000 or so clones, with roughly 80% appearing a single time and approximately 5% taken by the ten largest. J was trimmed by 2 bases and V by 5 bases; bases with no gene match: 5. The CDR3 length is 15 residues. Germline V gene sequence: CDR1 LNHDA, CDR2 SQIVND (reference sequence). All enrollees were about 18 to 100 years old and from fewer than 25 US areas. The data originate from a study of blood T cell repertoires in COVID-19.

The sequencing sample was made of PBMCs or T cells enriched from blood (not recorded which). The sequence came from a man aged 35-49 years who had been exposed to COVID-19. This rearrangement joins TRBV19 to TRBJ2-7; TRBD1 matches at 11 bases. The chain's CDR3 is CASSHGTGGTYEQYF. The CDR3 DNA sequence: TGTGCCAGTAGTCACGGGACAGGGGGGACCTACGAGCAGTACTTC.